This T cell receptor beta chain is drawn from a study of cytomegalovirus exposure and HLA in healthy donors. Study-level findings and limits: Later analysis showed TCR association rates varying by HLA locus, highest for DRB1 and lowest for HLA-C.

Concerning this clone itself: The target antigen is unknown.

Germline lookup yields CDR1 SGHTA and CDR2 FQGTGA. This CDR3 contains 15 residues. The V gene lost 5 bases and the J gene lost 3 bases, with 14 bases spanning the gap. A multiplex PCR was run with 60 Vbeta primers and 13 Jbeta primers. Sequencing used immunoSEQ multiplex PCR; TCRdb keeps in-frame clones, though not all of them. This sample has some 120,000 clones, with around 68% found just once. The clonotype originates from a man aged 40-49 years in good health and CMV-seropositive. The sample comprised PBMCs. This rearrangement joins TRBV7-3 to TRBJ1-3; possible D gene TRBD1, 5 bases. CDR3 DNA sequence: TGTGCCAGCAGCCCCGCGGCAGGGAATGGAAACACCATATATTTT. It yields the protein CASSPAAGNGNTIYF.